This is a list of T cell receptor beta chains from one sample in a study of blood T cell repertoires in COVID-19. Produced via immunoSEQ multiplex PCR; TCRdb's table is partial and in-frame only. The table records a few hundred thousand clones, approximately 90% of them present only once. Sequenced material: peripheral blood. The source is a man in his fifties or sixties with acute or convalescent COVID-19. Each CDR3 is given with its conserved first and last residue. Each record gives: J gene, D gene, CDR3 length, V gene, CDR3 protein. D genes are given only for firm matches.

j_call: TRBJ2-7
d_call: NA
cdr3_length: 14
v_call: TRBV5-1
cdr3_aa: CASSLQGGGYEQYF

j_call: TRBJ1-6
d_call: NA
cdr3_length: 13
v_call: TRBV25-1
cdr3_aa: CASSALVGSPLHF

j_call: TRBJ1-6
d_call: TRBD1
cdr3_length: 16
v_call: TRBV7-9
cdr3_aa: CASSNWRTGPNSPLHF

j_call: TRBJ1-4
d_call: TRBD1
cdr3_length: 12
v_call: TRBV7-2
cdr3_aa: CASSTRGQKLFF

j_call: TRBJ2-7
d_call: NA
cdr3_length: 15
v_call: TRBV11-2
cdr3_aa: CASSLEARGFHEQYF

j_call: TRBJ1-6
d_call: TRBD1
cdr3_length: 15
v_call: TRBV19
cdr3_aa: CASSILGQGNSPLHF

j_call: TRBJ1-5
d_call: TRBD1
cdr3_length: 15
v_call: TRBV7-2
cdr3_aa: CASSTLTGTNQPQHF

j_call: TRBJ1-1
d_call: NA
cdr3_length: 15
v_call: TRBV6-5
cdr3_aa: CASSREFFMNTEAFF

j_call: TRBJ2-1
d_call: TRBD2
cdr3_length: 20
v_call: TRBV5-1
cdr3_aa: CASTPQGGGGAIFAYNEQFF

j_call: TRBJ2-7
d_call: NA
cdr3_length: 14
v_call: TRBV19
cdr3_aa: CASSPRRDWYEQYF

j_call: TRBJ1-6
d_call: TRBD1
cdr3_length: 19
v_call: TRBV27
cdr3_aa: CASSKLFRDRERRRSPLHF

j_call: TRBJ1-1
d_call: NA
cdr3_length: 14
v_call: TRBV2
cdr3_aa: CASSDRVRNTEAFF

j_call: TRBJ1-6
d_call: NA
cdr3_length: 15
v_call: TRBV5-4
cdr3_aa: CASSADRSYNSPLHF